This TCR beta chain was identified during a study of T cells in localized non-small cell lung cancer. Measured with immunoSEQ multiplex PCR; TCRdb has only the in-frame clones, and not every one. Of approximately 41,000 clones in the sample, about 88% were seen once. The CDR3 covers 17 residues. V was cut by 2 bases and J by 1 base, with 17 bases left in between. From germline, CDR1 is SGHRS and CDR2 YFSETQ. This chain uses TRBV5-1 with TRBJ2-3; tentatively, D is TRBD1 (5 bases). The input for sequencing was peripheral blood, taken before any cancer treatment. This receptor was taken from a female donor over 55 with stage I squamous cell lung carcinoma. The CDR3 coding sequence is TGCGCCAGCAGCTTTAGACAGTTTGGTAGGGGCACAGATACGCAGTATTTT. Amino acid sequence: CASSFRQFGRGTDTQYF.